This TCR beta chain was identified in a study of blood T cell repertoires in COVID-19. Across the whole study: Donors in the United States, Italy and Spain gave samples during acute or convalescent COVID-19.

The assay was immunoSEQ multiplex PCR, and TCRdb's table has in-frame clones only and misses some. Among some 200,000 clones listed, around four fifths were seen once. The CDR3 extends over 17 amino acids. Germline assignment: CDR1 MNHNS and CDR2 SASEGT. The V and J ends lost 0 bases and 2 bases respectively, with 17 bases between them. The genes are TRBV6-1 and TRBJ2-7; D possibly corresponds to TRBD1 (5 bases). Sequencing input: peripheral blood. The sequence came from a man younger than 40 with active or convalescent COVID-19. The CDR3 loop reads CASSEAPAGRPPYEQYV. In nucleotides, the CDR3 is TGTGCCAGCAGTGAAGCTCCGGCAGGGCGGCCCCCCTACGAGCAGTACGTC.